These 16 T cell receptor beta chains were sequenced from one sample in a study of cytotoxic CD8 clonotypes in ibrutinib-treated CLL (dated by TCRdb to the early 2020s). What the time point label conveys for this sample: approximately 2 years on ibrutinib. To prepare the library, the immunoSEQ multiplex PCR assay was applied. Held by TCRdb, this immuneACCESS table contains in-frame sequences only and omits some clones. Under half of the omission traces to an unresolved V gene where checked; the cause of the rest is unknown. The sample table lists roughly 180,000 clones, roughly four fifths of them with a count of one. Of the sample, about 5% is held by the ten largest clones. Sequenced material: PBMCs, taken after 24 months of ibrutinib treatment. These receptor sequences come from a human donor with chronic lymphocytic leukemia.

Here the CDR3 DNA reads TGTGCCAGCAGGCTAAAGAGACAGAGTACCGGGGAGCTGTTTTTT. As protein: CASRLKRQSTGELFF. The chain has TRBV7-2 and TRBJ2-2, with D maybe TRBD1 (5 bases). Trimming stripped 6 bases from V and 5 bases from J, with 16 bases between. The CDR3 extends over 15 amino acids. CDR1 is SGHTA, CDR2 FQGNSA, per germline.

The count of this clone is one. This rearrangement joins TRBV19 to TRBJ1-2, with D tentatively TRBD1 (6 bases). Trimming pared 4 bases from V and 3 bases from J, leaving 18 bases between. The CDR3 is 16 residues long. Germline CDR1 reads LNHDA; CDR2 reads SQIVND (reference sequence). CDR3 bases: TGTGCCAGTAGTACCCCACGTGGGGGCGGGGACTATGGCTACACCTTC. Its protein product is CASSTPRGGGDYGYTF.

V is TRBV5-1 and J is TRBJ2-2, with TRBD2 matching over 9 bases. From germline, CDR1 is SGHRS and CDR2 YFSETQ. Unmatched junction bases numbered 12, after V lost 3 bases and J lost 6 bases. This CDR3 is 17 amino acids long. The CDR3 DNA is TGCGCCAGCAGCTACCGCAGTAGCGGGAGTACCGCCGGGGAGCTGTTTTTT. Protein: CASSYRSSGSTAGELFF. Supplemented by reference TRBV5-1 and TRBJ2-2, the full variable domain reads KAGVTQTPRYLIKTRGQQVTLSCSPISGHRSVSWYQQTPGQGLQFLFEYFSETQRNKGNFPGRFSGRQFSNSRSEMNVSTLELGDSALYLCASSYRSSGSTAGELFFGEGSRLTVL.

V is TRBV27 and J is TRBJ2-5, with 8 nucleotides matching TRBD1. The DNA end is more similar to TRBJ2-7, so the J call may be wrong. CDR1 and CDR2 (germline): MNHEY, SMNVEV (reference sequence). The CDR3 is 13 amino acids. DNA of the CDR3: TGTGCCAGCAGCAGACAGGGGTGGCACGAGCAGTACTTC. It codes for CASSRQGWHEQYF.

This clone was picked up a small number of times. The genes are TRBV15 and TRBJ1-5; maybe TRBD1 (5 bases). This CDR3 has 13 amino acids. From germline, CDR1 is LNHNV and CDR2 YYDKDF (reference sequence). V was trimmed by 5 bases and J by 7 bases, leaving 12 bases between them. The CDR3 DNA sequence: TGTGCCACCAGCGGATGGGGGAGCCAGCCCCAGCATTTT. Protein sequence: CATSGWGSQPQHF.

V gene TRBV2 combines with J gene TRBJ1-1; D ambiguous. CDR1 is SNHLY, CDR2 FYNNEI, per germline. Trimming removed 2 bases at V and 1 base at J, with 5 bases between. The CDR3 loop spans 13 amino acids. The CDR3, as DNA: TGTGCCAGCAGTGAATACAGGAACACTGAAGCTTTCTTT. Protein product: CASSEYRNTEAFF.

V and J are TRBV5-1 and TRBJ1-1; weak D call: TRBD1 (6 bases). V shed 3 bases and J shed 1 base, with 16 bases lying between them. Germline loops: CDR1 SGHRS, CDR2 YFSETQ. The CDR3 length is 16 residues. The CDR3 DNA reads as TGCGCCAGCAGCTCCTTTTCGACAGGCCGGAACACTGAAGCTTTCTTT. This translates into CASSSFSTGRNTEAFF.

The chain combines TRBV11-1 with TRBJ2-4; D uncertain. V was cut by 5 bases and J by 2 bases, with 19 bases left in between. CDR3 length equals 17 residues. CDR1 SGHAT and CDR2 FQDESV come from the germline V gene (reference sequence). CDR3 loop: CASSPLLATTSKNIQYF. The CDR3 DNA reads TGTGCCAGCAGCCCCCTCCTGGCTACAACCTCCAAAAACATTCAGTACTTC. The full variable domain, rest sourced from reference TRBV11-1 and TRBJ2-4, is EAEVAQSPRYKITEKSQAVAFWCDPISGHATLYWYRQILGQGPELLVQFQDESVVDDSQLPKDRFSAERLKGVDSTLKIQPAELGDSAMYLCASSPLLATTSKNIQYFGAGTRLSVL.

This chain uses TRBV7-2 with TRBJ1-1, with D perhaps matching TRBD1 (6 bases). The CDR3 totals 14 residues. Trimming took 4 bases from V and 2 from J, leaving 11 bases between them. Germline lookup yields CDR1 SGHTA and CDR2 FQGNSA. The CDR3 reads CASSSRGGNTEAFF. DNA for the CDR3: TGTGCCAGCAGCTCAAGAGGGGGAAACACTGAAGCTTTCTTT.

The chain combines TRBV6-1 with TRBJ1-1; D unclear. The V end lost 0 bases, the J end lost 4 bases, and 15 bases lay between the germline ends. CDR1 is MNHNS, CDR2 SASEGT, per germline. This CDR3 is built from 16 residues. The CDR3 DNA follows: TGTGCCAGCAGTGAAGCTTTTGGGTGGGTGAGCACTGAAGCTTTCTTT. Amino acids: CASSEAFGWVSTEAFF.

V and J are TRBV7-9 and TRBJ2-3, with D uncertain. The germline V gene has CDR1 SEHNR and CDR2 FQNEAQ (reference sequence). V lost 5 bases and J lost 4, with 16 bases in between. This CDR3 spans 15 amino acids. The CDR3 loop is CASSQSFTHADTQYF. As DNA, the CDR3 is TGTGCCAGCAGCCAAAGTTTCACCCATGCAGATACGCAGTATTTT.

Only one count was recorded for this clone. The chain links TRBV2 to TRBJ1-3, with D uncertain. The germline V gene encodes CDR1 SNHLY and CDR2 FYNNEI. The CDR3 loop spans 13 amino acids. V lost 4 bases, J lost 1 base, and 5 bases lay in between. CDR3 sequence: CASSGDSGNTIYF. CDR3 DNA: TGTGCCAGCAGTGGCGATTCTGGAAACACCATATATTTT.

The rearrangement joins TRBV9 to TRBJ2-3; D might be TRBD2 (6 bases). Germline CDR1 SGDLS, CDR2 YYNGEE. V was clipped by 3 bases and J by 4 bases, with 15 bases between them. The length of the CDR3 is 15 residues. The CDR3 sequence is CASSASPGGPDTQYF. In nucleotides, the CDR3 is TGTGCCAGCAGCGCCTCCCCCGGGGGTCCAGATACGCAGTATTTT.

The chain combines TRBV7-9 with TRBJ2-7; 9 nucleotides align to TRBD2. The junction had 12 bases not matched to a gene; V was cut back by 5 bases and J by 1 base. This CDR3 has 17 residues. In germline, CDR1 is SEHNR, CDR2 FQNEAQ (reference sequence). The CDR3 bases are TGTGCCAGCAGCCCCAGGATTAGCGGGAGAAAGTCCTACGAGCAGTACTTC. Residues: CASSPRISGRKSYEQYF.

This clone was detected only once. The identical CDR3 is also encoded by other nucleotide sequences in the sample. The CDR3 DNA follows: TGTGCCAGCAGCTTAGGGGCAGGGTACGAGACCCAGTACTTC. It specifies CASSLGAGYETQYF. The chain employs TRBV7-2 and TRBJ2-5; possible D gene TRBD1, 5 bases. Germline V CDR1 and CDR2: SGHTA, FQGNSA. V dropped 1 base and J dropped 5 bases, with 11 bases sitting between them. The CDR3 consists of 14 residues.

This clone was observed once. The chain links TRBV18 to TRBJ1-4, with a weak D call TRBD1 (6 bases). V was clipped by 6 bases and J by 7 bases, with 18 bases between them. The CDR3 has 15 residues. Germline CDR1 and CDR2: KGHSH and LQKENI. Here the CDR3 reads CASSLSGGRTEKLFF. CDR3 in DNA: TGTGCCAGCTCTTTGTCGGGGGGCCGGACTGAAAAACTGTTTTTT.